The source of this T cell receptor beta chain is a study of T cell responses to AZD1222 COVID-19 vaccine. Generated by immunoSEQ multiplex PCR, the TCRdb table keeps only in-frame clones and is missing some. Of around 130,000 clones listed, 91% were seen once; the top ten hold about 1.9%. The CDR3 is 14 amino acids. CDR1 and CDR2 (germline): MNHEY, SMNVEV (reference sequence). The junction had 5 bases not matched to a gene; V was cut back by 5 bases and J by 3 bases. The chain has TRBV27 and TRBJ1-2; 8 nucleotides line up with TRBD1. The receptor's source is an adult who received the AZD1222 COVID-19 vaccine. This sample comprised peripheral blood, obtained 28 days after the second AZD1222 dose. This CDR3 reads CASSQRTGYYGYTF. The CDR3 nucleotides read TGTGCCAGCAGTCAACGGACAGGGTACTATGGCTACACCTTC.